The rows below give T cell receptor beta chains drawn from one sample of a study of Ad26.COV2.S vaccination and SARS-CoV-2 variants. Clones were read by immunoSEQ multiplex PCR, and TCRdb kept only the in-frame ones, dropping some. Of a few hundred thousand clones in the sample, roughly 89% are singletons; the top ten hold less than 3.5%. Sequencing was performed on peripheral blood, taken in a trial of Ad26.COV2.S vaccine versus placebo. The receptors were sampled from a person aged 18-65 years who received the Ad26.COV2.S COVID-19 vaccine or a placebo. Each CDR3 is given without its conserved first and last residue.

TRBV5-1,ASSSGGRILDEQF
TRBV5-5,ASSLGAGEQPQH
TRBV5-1,ASSLSSGSSTDTQY
TRBV9,ASSPQTSGNTIY
TRBV5-1,ASSSAGAKAPEAF
TRBV4-3,ASSQGTYYTGELF
TRBV11-2,ASSLVRTGTNYGYT
TRBV5-6,ASSLVGQGAAETQY
TRBV27,ASNGLAGGSTYNEQF
TRBV18,ASSRQGSYNEQF
TRBV7-9,ASSFSLEGRASTDTQY
TRBV4-2,ASSHLTGQGKSGYT
TRBV18,ASSGPSDMETQY
TRBV6-2/TRBV6-3,ASSKPGRQPQH
TRBV6-5,ASRSQGLAVNEQF
TRBV11-2,ASSLGARWGETQY
TRBV5-1,ASSPGTSDEQF
TRBV27,ASSPRTERSEAF
TRBV15,ATSRDRGTANEKLF
TRBV11-3,ASRSLLGEQF
TRBV3-1/TRBV3-2,ASSQDYEPRQGPYEQY
TRBV15,ATSSERGQYEQY
TRBV7-9,ASSWGDGYT
TRBV14,ASSQGDWANEKLF
TRBV5-6,ASSLGQYNSPLH
TRBV7-9,ASSPGGSAEAF
TRBV7-6,ASGGQGFPPNYGYT
TRBV5-4,ATTPSGTGDGEQY
TRBV19,ASSYTGQYSNQPQH
TRBV19,ASSIGQGMGNSNQPQH
TRBV7-2,ASSLGRLAGVYNEQF
TRBV6-4,ASGSGGDDSPLH
TRBV5-1,ASSLASSWGYT
TRBV18,ASSLTGSTDTQY
TRBV6-4,ASSETDYNEQF
TRBV30,AWSEAGHTEAF
TRBV11-2,ASSLELAGVGQETQY
TRBV5-4,ASGPGGGTSNTGELF
TRBV7-9,ASSLETGANEQY
TRBV7-8,ASSRTETQY
TRBV5-1,ASSLASAGTLTGELF
TRBV4-1,ASSPGLAGASNTGELF
TRBV13,ASSSYFTGELF
TRBV7-2,ASSLMNYRGLPLH
TRBV7-9,ASSSEGDLAF
TRBV19,ASSIGSSPLH
TRBV5-4,ASSLRAYNSPLH
TRBV5-1,ASSLPNQGQGESSGSTTGELF